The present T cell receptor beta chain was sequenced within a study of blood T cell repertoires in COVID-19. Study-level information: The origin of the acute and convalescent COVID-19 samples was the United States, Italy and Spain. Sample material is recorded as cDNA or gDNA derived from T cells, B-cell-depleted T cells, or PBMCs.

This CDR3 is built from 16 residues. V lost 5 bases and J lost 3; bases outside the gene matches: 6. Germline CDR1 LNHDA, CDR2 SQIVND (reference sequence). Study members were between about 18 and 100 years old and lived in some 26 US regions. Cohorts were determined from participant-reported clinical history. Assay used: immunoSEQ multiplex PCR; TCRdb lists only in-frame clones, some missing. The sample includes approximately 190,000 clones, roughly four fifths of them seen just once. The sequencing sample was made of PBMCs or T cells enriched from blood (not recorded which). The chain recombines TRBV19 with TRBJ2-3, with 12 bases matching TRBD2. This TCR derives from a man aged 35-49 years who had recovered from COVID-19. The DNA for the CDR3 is TGTGCCAGTAGTGGCCCTAGCGGGGGGGTAACAGATACGCAGTATTTT. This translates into CASSGPSGGVTDTQYF.